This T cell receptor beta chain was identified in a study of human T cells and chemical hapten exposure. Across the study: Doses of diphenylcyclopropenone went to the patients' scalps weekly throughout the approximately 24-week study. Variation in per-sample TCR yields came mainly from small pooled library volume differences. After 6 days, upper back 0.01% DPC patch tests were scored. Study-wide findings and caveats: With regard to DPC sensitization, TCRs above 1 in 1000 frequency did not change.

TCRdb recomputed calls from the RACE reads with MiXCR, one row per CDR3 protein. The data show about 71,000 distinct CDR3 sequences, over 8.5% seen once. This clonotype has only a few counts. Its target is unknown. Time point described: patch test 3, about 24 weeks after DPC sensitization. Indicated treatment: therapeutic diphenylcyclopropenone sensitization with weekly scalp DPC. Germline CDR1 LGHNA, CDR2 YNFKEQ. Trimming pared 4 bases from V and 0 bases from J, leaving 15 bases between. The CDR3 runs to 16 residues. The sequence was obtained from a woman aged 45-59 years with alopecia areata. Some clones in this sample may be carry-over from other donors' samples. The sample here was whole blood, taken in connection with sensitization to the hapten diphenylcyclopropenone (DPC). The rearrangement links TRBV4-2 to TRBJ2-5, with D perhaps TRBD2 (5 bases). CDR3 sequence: CASSPLLTGYQETQYF. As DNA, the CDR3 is TGTGCCAGCAGCCCCCTACTTACGGGGTACCAAGAGACCCAGTACTTC.